Listed below are T cell receptor beta chains from one sample, sequenced in a study of T cell responses to AZD1222 COVID-19 vaccine. Clones were sequenced by immunoSEQ multiplex PCR, and TCRdb holds only the in-frame ones, with some missing. The sample yields roughly 180,000 clones, 88% seen once. Sequencing was performed on peripheral blood, taken on day 0 of AZD1222 vaccination. These receptors were taken from an adult in good health. CDR3s include the opening cysteine and the closing phenylalanine or tryptophan. D genes are given only for firm matches. The size of a clone is reported for some rows only, either as once, few or many, or as a class for expanded clones.

cdr3_length clone_size j_call d_call v_call cdr3_aa cdr3_nt
16 . TRBJ1-5 . TRBV5-1 CASSIGDGGGNQPQHF TGCGCCAGCAGCATAGGGGACGGAGGAGGCAATCAGCCCCAGCATTTT
15 . TRBJ1-3 TRBD1 TRBV4-2 CASSSEGQDRNTIYF TGTGCCAGCAGCTCCGAGGGACAGGACAGAAACACCATATATTTT
14 . TRBJ1-4 . TRBV10-1 CASSEGVTNEKLFF TGCGCCAGCAGTGAGGGTGTGACTAATGAAAAACTGTTTTTT
15 . TRBJ2-7 TRBD1 TRBV6-6 CASSYSSGGFHEQYF TGTGCCAGCAGCTACTCCTCAGGGGGCTTCCACGAGCAGTACTTC
13 . TRBJ2-5 TRBD1 TRBV30 CAWSDGTVETQYF TGTGCCTGGAGTGACGGGACAGTAGAGACCCAGTACTTC
19 . TRBJ1-3 TRBD1 TRBV27 CASRPGTGKPSSSGNTIYF TGTGCCAGCAGGCCCGGGACAGGGAAGCCTAGTAGCTCTGGAAACACCATATATTTT
13 once TRBJ1-1 . TRBV6-5 CASNRVRGTEAFF TGTGCCAGTAACAGGGTTCGTGGCACTGAAGCTTTCTTT
15 . TRBJ2-2 . TRBV7-9 CASSLDPTNTGELFF TGTGCCAGCAGCTTAGATCCCACGAACACCGGGGAGCTGTTTTTT
16 . TRBJ1-6 . TRBV7-9 CASSLKDGRDNSPLHF TGTGCCAGCAGCTTAAAGGATGGCAGGGATAATTCACCCCTCCACTTT
15 . TRBJ1-2 TRBD1 TRBV30 CAWHRTGGGLYGYTF TGTGCCTGGCACAGAACAGGGGGGGGTCTGTATGGCTACACCTTC
14 . TRBJ2-7 TRBD2 TRBV27 CASSSLAGGVEQYF TGTGCCAGCAGTTCGCTAGCGGGCGGGGTCGAGCAGTACTTC
15 . TRBJ2-7 TRBD1 TRBV10-1 CASSGGPGGRNEQYF TGCGCCAGCAGTGGGGGGCCAGGGGGCAGGAACGAGCAGTACTTC
11 . TRBJ1-2 . TRBV12-3/TRBV12-4 CASSLRQGYTF TGTGCCAGCAGTTTACGACAGGGCTACACCTTC
14 . TRBJ1-4 . TRBV6-5 CASTSGRSNEKLFF TGTGCCAGCACCTCAGGGCGCTCTAATGAAAAACTGTTTTTT
15 once TRBJ2-7 TRBD2 TRBV29-1 CSVEGTSGGSYEQYF TGCAGCGTTGAAGGTACTAGCGGGGGCTCCTACGAGCAGTACTTC
15 . TRBJ2-7 TRBD1 TRBV19 CASSLAGTGIYEQYF TGTGCCAGTAGCCTAGCCGGGACAGGGATCTACGAGCAGTACTTC
15 . TRBJ1-5 . TRBV15 CATSRDPPGNQPQHF TGTGCCACCAGCAGAGATCCCCCGGGCAATCAGCCCCAGCATTTT
16 . TRBJ1-6 . TRBV4-3 CASSQAPTRGNSPLHF TGCGCCAGCAGCCAAGCCCCCACCCGGGGCAATTCACCCCTCCACTTT
14 . TRBJ2-5 . TRBV10-2 CASSVGGYQETQYF TGCGCCAGCAGTGTAGGCGGTTACCAAGAGACCCAGTACTTC
12 . TRBJ2-1 . TRBV5-6 CASSLWNNEQFF TGTGCCAGCAGCTTGTGGAACAATGAGCAGTTCTTC
11 . TRBJ2-7 . TRBV27 CASSPQYEQYF TGTGCCAGCAGTCCCCAGTACGAGCAGTACTTC
13 . TRBJ2-3 . TRBV10-1 CASSERSTDTQYF TGCGCCAGCAGTGAGAGAAGCACAGATACGCAGTATTTT
13 . TRBJ1-1 . TRBV5-1 CASSLAVNTEAFF TGCGCCAGCAGCTTGGCCGTAAACACTGAAGCTTTCTTT
13 . TRBJ1-1 . TRBV11-3 CASSLDGNTEAFF TGTGCCAGCAGCTTAGACGGGAACACTGAAGCTTTCTTT
15 . TRBJ1-4 . TRBV9 CASSVGPETGEKLFF TGTGCCAGCAGCGTAGGTCCCGAGACAGGTGAAAAACTGTTTTTT
14 . TRBJ2-3 . TRBV18 CASSPNRVGETQYF TGTGCCAGCTCACCAAATAGGGTAGGGGAGACGCAGTATTTT
16 few TRBJ2-7 . TRBV7-9 CASSLGGLTNIYEQYF TGTGCCAGCAGCTTAGGCGGGTTAACGAACATCTACGAGCAGTACTTC
16 . TRBJ2-2 TRBD2 TRBV4-3 CASSRSGTRNTGELFF TGCGCCAGCAGCCGCTCCGGGACTAGGAACACCGGGGAGCTGTTTTTT
15 . TRBJ2-5 TRBD2 TRBV5-1 CASSEGRGLEETQYF TGCGCCAGCAGCGAGGGGAGGGGCTTAGAAGAGACCCAGTACTTC
18 . TRBJ2-6 TRBD1 TRBV7-6 CASSSRDRGRSGANVLTF TGTGCCAGCAGCTCCCGGGACAGGGGACGCTCTGGGGCCAACGTCCTGACTTTC
15 . TRBJ1-4 . TRBV7-6 CASSLDRVLGEKLFF TGTGCCAGCAGCTTAGACAGGGTTCTGGGGGAAAAACTGTTTTTT
14 . TRBJ1-2 TRBD1 TRBV5-1 CASSLDQGADGYTF TGCGCCAGCAGCTTGGATCAGGGGGCGGATGGCTACACCTTC
12 . TRBJ1-2 . TRBV6-6 CASSADAGGYTF TGTGCCAGCAGTGCGGACGCTGGAGGCTACACCTTC
15 . TRBJ1-4 . TRBV7-9 CASSSDPTTNEKLFF TGTGCCAGCAGCTCCGACCCGACTACTAATGAAAAACTGTTTTTT
14 . TRBJ2-5 . TRBV6-5 CASSYSRAQETQYF TGTGCCAGCAGTTACAGCAGGGCCCAAGAGACCCAGTACTTC
15 . TRBJ2-5 TRBD2 TRBV6-5 CASSSTSGGAETQYF TGTGCCAGCAGTTCTACTAGCGGGGGGGCAGAGACCCAGTACTTC